This T cell receptor (beta chain) was identified in a study of CD8+ T cells in alopecia areata. Overall study context: Treated patients received oral tofacitinib, 5 to 10 mg twice daily.

This clone has just a few counts. Extracted from the samples, RNA was reverse transcribed into cDNA to serve as the sequencing template. Using immunoSEQ multiplex PCR, the repertoire was profiled, and TCRdb retains in-frame clones only, with some absent. Of around 200,000 clones in the sample, about 48% are singletons; the top ten hold roughly 10%. The treatment: oral pan-JAK inhibitor, 5-10 mg twice daily. Lesional scalp punch biopsies and peripheral blood were collected from alopecia areata patients. This receptor was obtained from a human donor with alopecia areata. The sequencing here drew on CD8+ T cells sorted from blood, taken at week 24, from a patient treated with tofacitinib.

The CDR3 bases are TGTGCCAGCAGCGTAGCTGTCAGGGTTAGCTATGGCTACACCTTC. Encoded protein: CASSVAVRVSYGYTF. The rearrangement uses TRBV9 and TRBJ1-2, with a tentative D call TRBD1 (5 bases). The CDR3 totals 15 residues. Between the trimmed V and J ends, which lost 0 bases and 4 bases, there was a span of 13 bases. The V gene's germline CDR1 is SGDLS and CDR2 YYNGEE. Combining the CDR3 with reference TRBV9 and TRBJ1-2 gives the whole variable domain DSGVTQTPKHLITATGQRVTLRCSPRSGDLSVYWYQQSLDQGLQFLIQYYNGEERAKGNILERFSAQQFPDLHSELNLSSLELGDSALYFCASSVAVRVSYGYTFGSGTRLTVV.